This record looks at one TCR beta chain sequence and its context. Every immunoSEQ plate was one replicate of a subset's evenly spread DNA. Assay used: immunoSEQ multiplex PCR; TCRdb lists only in-frame clones, some missing. The sample lists approximately 2.5 million clones; 93% were seen once. The data belong to a study of shared clonotypes between healthy human individuals. Study-level background: Per-donor plates numbered three CD4 naive, three CD4 memory, two CD8 naive and one CD8 memory.

This CDR3 has 16 residues. Germline V CDR1 and CDR2: SGHVS, FQNEAQ. Trimming pared 5 bases from V and 0 bases from J, leaving 13 bases between. The receptor comes from a man aged 18 to 30 in good health. Some clones in this sample may be carry-over from other donors' samples. The V gene is TRBV7-8, the J gene TRBJ1-4; D remains ambiguous. Material: naive CD4+ T cells from PBMCs. Sample subset: CD45RA+ positively selected. As DNA, the CDR3 is TGTGCCAGCAGCATGTGGACGGTTGCAACTAATGAAAAACTGTTTTTT. Translated, it gives CASSMWTVATNEKLFF.